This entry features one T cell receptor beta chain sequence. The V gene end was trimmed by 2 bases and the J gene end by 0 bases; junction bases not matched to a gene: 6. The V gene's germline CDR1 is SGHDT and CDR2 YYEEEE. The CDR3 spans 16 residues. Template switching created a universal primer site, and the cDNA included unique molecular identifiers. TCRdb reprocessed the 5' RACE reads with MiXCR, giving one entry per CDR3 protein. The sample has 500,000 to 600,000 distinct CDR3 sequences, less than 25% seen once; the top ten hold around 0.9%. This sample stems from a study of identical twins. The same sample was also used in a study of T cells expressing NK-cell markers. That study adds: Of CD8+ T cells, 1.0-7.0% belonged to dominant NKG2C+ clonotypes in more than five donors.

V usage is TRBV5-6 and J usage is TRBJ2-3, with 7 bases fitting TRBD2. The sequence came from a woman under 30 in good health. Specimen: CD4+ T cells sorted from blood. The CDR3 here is CASSFKRGLSTDTQYF. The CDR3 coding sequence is TGTGCCAGCAGCTTCAAGCGGGGCCTGAGCACAGATACGCAGTATTTT.